The clone carrying this T cell receptor beta chain has only a few counts. Its antigen remains unknown. The data were taken from a study of OX40 agonist ivuxolimab in advanced cancers. Looking at the study overall: Given to patients was ivuxolimab, an agonistic anti-OX40 (CD134) antibody. Ivuxolimab doses were 0.01, 0.1, 0.3, 1.5, 3 or 10 mg/kg every 2 weeks. Among those enrolled, mean age was approximately 60 years (range about 20 to 79) and 82.7% were male. Study-wide findings and caveats: Among T cells, CD8+ cells averaged more expanded clones than CD4+ cells.

Assay: immunoSEQ multiplex PCR; the TCRdb copy retains only in-frame clones and omits some. The sample has roughly 89,000 clones, around 90% seen once. The material sequenced was CD4+ or CD8+ T cells sorted from blood, taken in a trial of the OX40 agonist ivuxolimab. This receptor was taken from an adult with an advanced solid tumor such as melanoma, head and neck, liver or kidney cancer.

The CDR3 here is CASSVVGGSQETQYF. CDR3 nucleotides: TGTGCCAGCAGCGTAGTTGGGGGGTCCCAAGAGACCCAGTACTTC. V gene TRBV9 combines with J gene TRBJ2-5; TRBD2 might be the D (6 bases). CDR1 is SGDLS and CDR2 is YYNGEE in the germline V gene. The germline V and J ends were trimmed by 0 bases and 1 base, with 10 bases remaining between them. The CDR3 consists of 15 residues. Supplemented by reference TRBV9 and TRBJ2-5, the full variable domain reads DSGVTQTPKHLITATGQRVTLRCSPRSGDLSVYWYQQSLDQGLQFLIQYYNGEERAKGNILERFSAQQFPDLHSELNLSSLELGDSALYFCASSVVGGSQETQYFGPGTRLLVL.